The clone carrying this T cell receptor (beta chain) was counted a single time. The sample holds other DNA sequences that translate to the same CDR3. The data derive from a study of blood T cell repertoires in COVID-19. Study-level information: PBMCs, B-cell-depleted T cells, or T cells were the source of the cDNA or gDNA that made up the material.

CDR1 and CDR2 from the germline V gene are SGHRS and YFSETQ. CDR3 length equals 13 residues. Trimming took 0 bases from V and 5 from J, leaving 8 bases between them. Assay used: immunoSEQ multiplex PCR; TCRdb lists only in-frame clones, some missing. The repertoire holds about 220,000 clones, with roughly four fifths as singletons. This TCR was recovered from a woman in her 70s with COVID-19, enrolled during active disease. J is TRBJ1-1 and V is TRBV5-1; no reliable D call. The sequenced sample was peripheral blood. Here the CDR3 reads CASSLEGGTEAFF. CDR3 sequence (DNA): TGCGCCAGCAGCTTGGAGGGAGGAACTGAAGCTTTCTTT.